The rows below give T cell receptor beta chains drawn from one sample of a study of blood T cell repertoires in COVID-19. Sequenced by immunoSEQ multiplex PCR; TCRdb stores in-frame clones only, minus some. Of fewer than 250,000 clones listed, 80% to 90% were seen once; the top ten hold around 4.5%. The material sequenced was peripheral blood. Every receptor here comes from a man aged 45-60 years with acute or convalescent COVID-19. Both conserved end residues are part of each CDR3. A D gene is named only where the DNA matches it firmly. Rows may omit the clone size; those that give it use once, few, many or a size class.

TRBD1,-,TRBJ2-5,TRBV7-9,TGTGCCAGCAGCTTAGACGCGGGACAGGGTTTGGAGACCCAGTACTTC,CASSLDAGQGLETQYF
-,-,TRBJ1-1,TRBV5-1,TGCGCCAGCAGCTTGAGACAGGAGAACACTGAAGCTTTCTTT,CASSLRQENTEAFF
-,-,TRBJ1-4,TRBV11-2,TGTGCCAGCACCAAGACGGAGGGAGAAAAACTGTTTTTT,CASTKTEGEKLFF
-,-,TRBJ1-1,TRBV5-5,TGTGCCAGCAGCGGCGACCTTGGCGGGAGCACTGAAGCTTTCTTT,CASSGDLGGSTEAFF
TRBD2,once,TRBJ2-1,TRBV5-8,TGTGCCAGCAGCTTGGGGACTAGCGGGATCCCCTCCTACAATGAGCAGTTCTTC,CASSLGTSGIPSYNEQFF
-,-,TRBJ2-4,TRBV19,TGTGCCAGTAGTATAGATCTAGCGATCGGCATTCAGTACTTC,CASSIDLAIGIQYF
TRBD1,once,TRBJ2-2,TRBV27,TGTGCCAGCAGTAAGGGGACAGGGATGGGCACCGGGGAGCTGTTTTTT,CASSKGTGMGTGELFF
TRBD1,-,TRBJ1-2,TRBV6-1,TGTGCCAGCAGTGAAGGGGCAGGGGGCGCGTCTAACTATGGCTACACCTTC,CASSEGAGGASNYGYTF
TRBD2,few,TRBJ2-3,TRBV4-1,TGCGCCAGCAGCCGCCAGCGGGGGACCACAGATACGCAGTATTTT,CASSRQRGTTDTQYF
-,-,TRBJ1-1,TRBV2,TGTGCCAGCAGTTTACCACTTAACACTGAAGCTTTCTTT,CASSLPLNTEAFF
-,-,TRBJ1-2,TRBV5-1,TGCGCCAGCTCGGGGATAGGCGATGGCTACACCTTC,CASSGIGDGYTF
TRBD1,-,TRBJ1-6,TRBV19,TGTGCCAGTCAGGGGGCTTATAATTCACCCCTCCACTTT,CASQGAYNSPLHF
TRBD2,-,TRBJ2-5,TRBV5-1,TGCGCCACCGCGGGGGGTGTCGCAGAGACCCAGTACTTC,CATAGGVAETQYF
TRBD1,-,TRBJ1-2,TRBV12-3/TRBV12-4,TGTGCCAGCAAAACAGGGGGCGGCTATGGCTACACCTTC,CASKTGGGYGYTF
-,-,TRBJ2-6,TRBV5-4,TGTGCCAGCAGCTTGGACGGGTTCTCTGGGGCCAACGTCCTGACTTTC,CASSLDGFSGANVLTF
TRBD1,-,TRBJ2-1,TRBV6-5,TGTGCCAGCAGGGGCCGCAGGGGACAGTACAATGAGCAGTTCTTC,CASRGRRGQYNEQFF
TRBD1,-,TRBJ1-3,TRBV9,TGTGCCAGCACCTCCGGGACAGCTGGAAACACCATATATTTT,CASTSGTAGNTIYF
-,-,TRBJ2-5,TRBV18,TGTGCCAGCTCACCGGCAGAGGGGGTCCAAGAGACCCAGTACTTC,CASSPAEGVQETQYF
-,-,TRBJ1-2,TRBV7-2,TGTGCCAGCAGCTTACGGGTTAGTCGAAGGAATGGCTACACCTTC,CASSLRVSRRNGYTF
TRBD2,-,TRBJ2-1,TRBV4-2,TGTGCCAGCAGCCAAGGGACTAGCGTCTACAATGAGCAGTTCTTC,CASSQGTSVYNEQFF
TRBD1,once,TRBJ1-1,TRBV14,TGTGCCAGCAGCCAATTCCTGAACAGGGGACTCGGTGAAGCTTTCTTT,CASSQFLNRGLGEAFF
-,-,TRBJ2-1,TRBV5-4,TGTGCCAGCAGCTTGGGACATTCCCGATACGCCCGGGGGGAGCAGTTCTTC,CASSLGHSRYARGEQFF
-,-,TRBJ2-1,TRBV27,TGTGCCAGCAGTTTATCCTCGAGAGACAATGAGCAGTTCTTC,CASSLSSRDNEQFF
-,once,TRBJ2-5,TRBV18,TGTGCCAGCTCAAGGAGCCAAGAGACCCAGTACTTC,CASSRSQETQYF
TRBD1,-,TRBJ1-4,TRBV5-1,TGCGCCAGCAGCTGGGACAGGGGTCGGGAAAAACTGTTTTTT,CASSWDRGREKLFF
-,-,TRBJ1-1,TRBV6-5,TGTGCCAGCAGTTATTCCCAGGGAACTGAAGCTTTCTTT,CASSYSQGTEAFF
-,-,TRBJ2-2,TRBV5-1,TGCGCCAGCAGCCCTCAAGGGGAGAACACCGGGGAGCTGTTTTTT,CASSPQGENTGELFF
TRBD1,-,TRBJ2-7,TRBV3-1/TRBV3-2,TGTGCCAGCAGCTTCCCGGGACAGGGGGCCCACGAGCAGTACTTC,CASSFPGQGAHEQYF
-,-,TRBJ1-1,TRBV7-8,TGTGCCAGCAGCTTACAGGGGAACACTGAAGCTTTCTTT,CASSLQGNTEAFF
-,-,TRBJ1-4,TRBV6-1,TGTGCCAGCAGTGAAGCGCGGGGAACGACTAATGAAAAACTGTTTTTT,CASSEARGTTNEKLFF
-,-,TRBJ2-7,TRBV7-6,TGTGCCAGCAGCCCACAGATCCAATCGGCCTACGAGCAGTACTTC,CASSPQIQSAYEQYF
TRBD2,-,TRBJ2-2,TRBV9,TGTGCCAGCAGCGTAGCTAAGCGGGACGGCGGGGAGCTGTTTTTT,CASSVAKRDGGELFF
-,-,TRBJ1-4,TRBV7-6,TGTGCCAGCAGCGCGCAGGCAACTAATGAAAAACTGTTTTTT,CASSAQATNEKLFF
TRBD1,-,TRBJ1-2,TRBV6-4,TGTGCCAGCCGGACAGGGGCTGGTGGCTACACCTTC,CASRTGAGGYTF
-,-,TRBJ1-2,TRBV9,TGTGCCAGCAGCTCCCCAATACAGGGTCACGGCTATGGCTACACCTTC,CASSSPIQGHGYGYTF
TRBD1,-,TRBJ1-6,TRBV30,TGTGCCTGGAGACAGGGGGGTCATAATTCACCCCTCCACTTT,CAWRQGGHNSPLHF
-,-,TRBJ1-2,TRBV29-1,TGCAGCGTCGGACAGCGAAGGGGCTACACCTTC,CSVGQRRGYTF
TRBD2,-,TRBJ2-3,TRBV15,TGTGCCACCAGCAGCGGACCCGGGACTAGCCGGGGAGATACGCAGTATTTT,CATSSGPGTSRGDTQYF
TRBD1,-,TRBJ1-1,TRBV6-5,TGTGCCAGCAGAACAGGACAGGGTGGGAACACTGAAGCTTTCTTT,CASRTGQGGNTEAFF
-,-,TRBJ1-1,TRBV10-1,TGCGCCAGCAGTGAGTCACGCGGCAGGGGAACTGAAGCTTTCTTT,CASSESRGRGTEAFF
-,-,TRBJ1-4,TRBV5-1,TGCGCCAGCAGCTCGTCTAATGAAAAACTGTTTTTT,CASSSSNEKLFF
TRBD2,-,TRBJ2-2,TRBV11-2,TGTGCCAGCAGCTTCGGACTAGCGAACACCGGGGAGCTGTTTTTT,CASSFGLANTGELFF
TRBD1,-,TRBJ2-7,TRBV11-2,TGTGCCAGCAGCTTAGGCAGGACAGGGGACTACGAGCAGTACTTC,CASSLGRTGDYEQYF
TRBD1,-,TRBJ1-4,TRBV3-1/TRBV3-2,TGTGCCAGCAGCCAGGGACCGGGACAGGGGTTTGAAAAACTGTTTTTT,CASSQGPGQGFEKLFF